The sample holds a few counts of the clone carrying this T cell receptor beta chain. In the original analysis: Nucleated cell counts were estimated from reference gene primer amplification. The assay was immunoSEQ multiplex PCR, and TCRdb's table has in-frame clones only and misses some. For V, J and clone size, that table is used; D and trimming come from the DNA. The table has a few hundred thousand clones, roughly 90% seen once. This sample was included in a study of blood T cell repertoires in COVID-19. The wider study: Samples came from the United States, Italy and Spain, spanning acute and convalescent COVID-19. In each case, the material was cDNA or gDNA derived from T cells, B-cell-depleted T cells, or PBMCs.

The CDR3 has 16 amino acids. Germline V gives CDR1 MNHEY, CDR2 SMNVEV (reference sequence). V was clipped by 2 bases and J by 5 bases, with 18 bases between them. This sequence was found in a woman between 50 and 59 years old with acute or convalescent COVID-19. The material sequenced was peripheral blood. V gene TRBV27 combines with J gene TRBJ1-1; no clear D gene. This CDR3 reads CASSLVGSYVRTEAFF. Written as DNA, the CDR3 is TGTGCCAGCAGTTTAGTAGGTTCCTATGTGAGGACTGAAGCTTTCTTT.